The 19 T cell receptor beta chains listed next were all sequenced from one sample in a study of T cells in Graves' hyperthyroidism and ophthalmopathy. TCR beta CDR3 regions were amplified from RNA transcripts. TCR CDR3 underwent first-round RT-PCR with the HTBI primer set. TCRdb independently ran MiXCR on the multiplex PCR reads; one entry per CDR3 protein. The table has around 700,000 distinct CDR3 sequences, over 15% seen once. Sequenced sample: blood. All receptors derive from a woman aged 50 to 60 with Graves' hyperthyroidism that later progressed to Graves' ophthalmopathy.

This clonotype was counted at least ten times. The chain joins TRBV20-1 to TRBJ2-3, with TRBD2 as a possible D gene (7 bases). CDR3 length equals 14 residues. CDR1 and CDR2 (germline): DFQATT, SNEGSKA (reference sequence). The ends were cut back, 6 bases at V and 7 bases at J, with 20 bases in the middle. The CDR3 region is CSAQRMGGANTQYF. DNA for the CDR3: TGCAGTGCACAAAGGATGGGGGGGGCCAATACGCAGTATTTT.

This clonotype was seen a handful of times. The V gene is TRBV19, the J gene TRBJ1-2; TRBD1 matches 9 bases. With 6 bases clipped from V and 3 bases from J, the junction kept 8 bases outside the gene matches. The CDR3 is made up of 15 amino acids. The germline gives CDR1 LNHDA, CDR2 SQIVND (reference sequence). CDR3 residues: CASSETWTGDYGYTF. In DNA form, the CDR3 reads TGTGCCAGTAGCGAGACATGGACAGGGGACTATGGCTACACCTTC.

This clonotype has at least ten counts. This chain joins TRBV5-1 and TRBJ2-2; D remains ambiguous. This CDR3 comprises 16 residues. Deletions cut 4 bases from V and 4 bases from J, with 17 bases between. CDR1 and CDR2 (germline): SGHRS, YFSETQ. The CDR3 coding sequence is TGCGCCAGCAGCCAGAGAGTAGGGTTGGGCACCGGGGAGCTGTTTTTT. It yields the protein CASSQRVGLGTGELFF.

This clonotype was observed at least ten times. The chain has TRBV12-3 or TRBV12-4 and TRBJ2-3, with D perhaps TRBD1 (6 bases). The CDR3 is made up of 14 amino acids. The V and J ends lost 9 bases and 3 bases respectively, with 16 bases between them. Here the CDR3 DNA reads TGTGCCAGTGACACAGGGACCGGAACAGATACGCAGTATTTT. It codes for CASDTGTGTDTQYF.

In DNA form, the CDR3 reads TGTGCCAGCAGTTACTCGAAACTGTTTAGCACAGATACGCAGTATTTT. Its protein is CASSYSKLFSTDTQYF. The V and J genes are TRBV6-5 and TRBJ2-3; no clear D. CDR3 length: 16 amino acids. The germline V and J ends were trimmed by 0 bases and 0 bases, with 10 bases remaining between them. CDR1 MNHEY and CDR2 SVGAGI come from the germline V gene.

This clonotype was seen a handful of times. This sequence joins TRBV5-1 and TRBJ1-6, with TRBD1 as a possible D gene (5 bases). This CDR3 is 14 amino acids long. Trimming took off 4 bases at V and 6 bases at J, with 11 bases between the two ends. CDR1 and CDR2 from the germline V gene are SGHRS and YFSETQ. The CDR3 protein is CASSLDGTNSPLHF. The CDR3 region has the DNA TGCGCCAGCAGCCTGGACGGGACTAATTCACCCCTCCACTTT. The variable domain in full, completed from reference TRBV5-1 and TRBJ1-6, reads KAGVTQTPRYLIKTRGQQVTLSCSPISGHRSVSWYQQTPGQGLQFLFEYFSETQRNKGNFPGRFSGRQFSNSRSEMNVSTLELGDSALYLCASSLDGTNSPLHFGNGTRLTVT.

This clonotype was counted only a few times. Here the CDR3 DNA reads TGTGCCACCAGCAGCCGACTAGCGGGGGGGCGTGATGAGCAGTTCTTC. The encoded protein is CATSSRLAGGRDEQFF. The rearrangement joins TRBV15 to TRBJ2-1, with 14 bases identical to TRBD2. CDR1 and CDR2 (germline): LNHNV, YYDKDF (reference sequence). Trimming took 3 bases from V and 8 from J; bases not matched to a gene: 6. The CDR3 covers 16 residues.

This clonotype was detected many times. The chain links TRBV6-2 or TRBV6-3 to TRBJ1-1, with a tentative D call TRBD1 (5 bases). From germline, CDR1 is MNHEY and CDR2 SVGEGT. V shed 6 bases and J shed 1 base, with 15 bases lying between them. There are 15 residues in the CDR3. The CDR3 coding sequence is TGTGCCAGCAGCGATACCGGGACGGGGAACACTGAAGCTTTCTTT. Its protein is CASSDTGTGNTEAFF.

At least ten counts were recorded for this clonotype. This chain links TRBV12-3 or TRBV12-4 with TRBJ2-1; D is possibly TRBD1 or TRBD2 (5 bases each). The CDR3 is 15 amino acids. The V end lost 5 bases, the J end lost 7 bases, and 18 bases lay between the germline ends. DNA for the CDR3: TGTGCCAGCAGTGGGTTACTCCGAGGGGTTAATGAGCAGTTCTTC. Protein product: CASSGLLRGVNEQFF.

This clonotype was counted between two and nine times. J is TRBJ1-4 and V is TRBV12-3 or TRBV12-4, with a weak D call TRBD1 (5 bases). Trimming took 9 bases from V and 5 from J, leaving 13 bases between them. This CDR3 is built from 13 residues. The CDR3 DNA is TGTGCCAGTGACAGCGGGGTCAATGAAAAACTGTTTTTT. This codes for CASDSGVNEKLFF.

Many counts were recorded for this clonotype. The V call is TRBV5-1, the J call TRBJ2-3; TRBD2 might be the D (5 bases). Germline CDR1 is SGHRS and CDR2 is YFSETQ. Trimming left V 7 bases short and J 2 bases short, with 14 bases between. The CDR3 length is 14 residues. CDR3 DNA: TGCGCCAGCGGGCGTAGCGATACCACAGATACGCAGTATTTT. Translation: CASGRSDTTDTQYF.

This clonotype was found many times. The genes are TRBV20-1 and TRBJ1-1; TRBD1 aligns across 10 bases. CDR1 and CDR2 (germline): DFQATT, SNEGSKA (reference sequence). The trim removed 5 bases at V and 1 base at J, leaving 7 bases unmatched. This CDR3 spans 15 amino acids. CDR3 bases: TGCAGTGCTCGCGGACAGGGGGTCCCGAACACTGAAGCTTTCTTT. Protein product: CSARGQGVPNTEAFF.

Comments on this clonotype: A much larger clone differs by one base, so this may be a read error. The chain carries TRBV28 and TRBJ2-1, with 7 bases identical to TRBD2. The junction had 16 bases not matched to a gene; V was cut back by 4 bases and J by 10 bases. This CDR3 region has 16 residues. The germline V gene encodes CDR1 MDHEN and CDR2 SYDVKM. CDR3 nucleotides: TGTGCCAGCAGTTCGGGACGGGGGGTGACCTCATGGGAGCAGTTCTTC. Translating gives CASSSGRGVTSWEQFF.

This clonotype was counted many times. The DNA for the CDR3 is TGTGCCAGCAGCTTATTCGACATCACCCCGGGGGATACGCAGTATTTT. As protein: CASSLFDITPGDTQYF. This chain uses TRBV11-2 with TRBJ2-3; D might be TRBD2 (5 bases). Germline loops: CDR1 SGHAT, CDR2 FQNNGV. The CDR3 length is 16 residues. The V gene lost 2 bases and the J gene lost 6 bases, with 18 bases spanning the gap.

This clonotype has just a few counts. The CDR3 loop is CASSSNLGGAREKLFF. CDR3 nucleotide sequence: TGTGCCAGCAGCTCCAACTTAGGGGGCGCACGGGAAAAACTGTTTTTT. The chain employs TRBV5-8 and TRBJ1-4, with 7 positions matching TRBD1. The CDR3 extends over 16 amino acids. The J segment lost 8 bases and the V segment lost 3 bases, leaving 13 bases of the junction unmatched. Germline-derived CDR1 and CDR2 are SGHTS and YDEGEE.

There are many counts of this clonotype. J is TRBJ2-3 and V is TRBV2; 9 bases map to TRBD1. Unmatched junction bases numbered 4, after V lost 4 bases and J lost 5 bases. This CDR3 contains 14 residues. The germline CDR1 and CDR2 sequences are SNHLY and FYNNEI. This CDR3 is CASSGTGEKDTQYF. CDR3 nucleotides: TGTGCCAGCAGTGGGACAGGGGAAAAAGATACGCAGTATTTT.

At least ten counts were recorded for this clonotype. In DNA, the CDR3 is TGCAGTGCTAGAAGTAGTGGAGGGGGTGATGAAGCTTTCTTT. Its protein product is CSARSSGGGDEAFF. This chain links TRBV20-1 with TRBJ1-1; D may be TRBD1 (6 bases). The CDR3 spans 14 residues. Germline V gene sequence: CDR1 DFQATT, CDR2 SNEGSKA (reference sequence). The V and J ends lost 2 bases and 7 bases respectively, with 17 bases between them.

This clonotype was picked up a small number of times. The CDR3 spells CASSPSGAHLHF. DNA for the CDR3: TGTGCCAGCAGCCCATCGGGGGCGCACCTCCACTTT. This chain links TRBV7-9 with TRBJ1-6; D possibly corresponds to TRBD1 (6 bases). The V end lost 5 bases, the J end lost 15 bases, and 14 bases lay between the germline ends. The germline V gene encodes CDR1 SEHNR and CDR2 FQNEAQ (reference sequence). This CDR3 has 12 amino acids.

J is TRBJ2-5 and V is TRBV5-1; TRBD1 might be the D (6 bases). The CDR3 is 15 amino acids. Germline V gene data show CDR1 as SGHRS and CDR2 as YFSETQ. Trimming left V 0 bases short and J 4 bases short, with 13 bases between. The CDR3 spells CASSLEWGRPETQYF. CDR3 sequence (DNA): TGCGCCAGCAGCTTGGAATGGGGGCGCCCAGAGACCCAGTACTTC.